The present T cell receptor (beta chain) was sequenced within a study of cytomegalovirus exposure and HLA in healthy donors. As for this clone: Antigen specificity is unknown.

PCR primers comprised 60 Vbeta and 13 Jbeta primers. Assay used: immunoSEQ multiplex PCR; TCRdb lists only in-frame clones, some missing. The sample includes about 200,000 clones, under 90% of them seen just once. Study-wide results and caveats: TCR beta sequences numbering roughly 16,000 were associated with HLA alleles at 0.05 false discovery rate in a later analysis. Reported performance of the classifier showed diagnosis of cytomegalovirus status with high specificity and sensitivity. Further analysis was carried out later, and it showed several of the most significant clusters appearing linked to common viral pathogens. Later analysis associated a missense DCLRE1C variant with TCR beta V- and J-gene trimming.

The sample taken for sequencing was PBMCs. This clonotype was obtained from a boy aged 2 to 10 in good health and CMV-seronegative.

This chain's CDR3 is CASKDRGGLRQYF. The CDR3 region has the DNA TGTGCCAGCAAGGACAGGGGGGGCCTGAGGCAGTACTTC. The genes are TRBV2 and TRBJ2-7; 10 bases align to TRBD1. Germline-derived CDR1 and CDR2 are SNHLY and FYNNEI. This CDR3 spans 13 amino acids. V dropped 7 bases and J dropped 9; count of bases not matched to a gene: 9.